This T cell receptor (beta chain) was recovered during a study of PD-1 blockade in classical Hodgkin lymphoma. Points from the study as a whole: Patients who initiated nivolumab within 1 year of ASCT were excluded. Newly diagnosed and completely responding patients shared comparable baseline diversity.

The CDR3 totals 16 residues. Germline assignment: CDR1 SGHNT and CDR2 YYREEE (reference sequence). The germline V and J ends were trimmed by 0 bases and 0 bases, with 10 bases remaining between them. Sample time point: cycle 4 day 1 (C4D1), after less than 7 weeks of nivolumab. Brentuximab vedotin exposure varied, and every patient relapsed after autologous stem cell transplantation. Each best response was a complete response, a partial response or progressive disease. The repertoire was sequenced with immunoSEQ multiplex PCR; TCRdb's copy has only in-frame clones and lacks some. The sample contains fewer than 95,000 clones, approximately 83% of which appear only once. On this clone: The antigen is undetermined.

Sample: peripheral blood mononuclear cells (PBMCs), taken before the fourth cycle of nivolumab. The receptor's source is a human donor with classical Hodgkin lymphoma. This chain links TRBV5-4 with TRBJ2-1; tentative D call: TRBD2 (5 bases). This CDR3 reads CASSLGGPSSYNEQFF. The CDR3 DNA reads TGTGCCAGCAGCTTGGGCGGGCCAAGCTCCTACAATGAGCAGTTCTTC.